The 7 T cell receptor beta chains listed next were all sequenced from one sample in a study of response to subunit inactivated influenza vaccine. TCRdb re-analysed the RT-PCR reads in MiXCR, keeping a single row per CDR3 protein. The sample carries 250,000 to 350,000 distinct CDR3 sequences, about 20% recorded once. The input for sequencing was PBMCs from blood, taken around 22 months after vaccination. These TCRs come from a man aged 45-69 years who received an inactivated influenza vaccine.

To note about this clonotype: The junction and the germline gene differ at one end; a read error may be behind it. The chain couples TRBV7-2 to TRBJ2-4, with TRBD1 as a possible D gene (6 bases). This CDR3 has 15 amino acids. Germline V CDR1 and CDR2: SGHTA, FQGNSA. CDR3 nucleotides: TGTGCCAGCAGCTTTGACAGGAACACCAAAAACGTTCAGTACTTC. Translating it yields CASSFDRNTKNVQYF.

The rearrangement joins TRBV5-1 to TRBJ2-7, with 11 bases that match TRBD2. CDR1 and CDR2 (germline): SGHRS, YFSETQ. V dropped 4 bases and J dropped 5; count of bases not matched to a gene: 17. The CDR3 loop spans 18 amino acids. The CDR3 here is CASSAPPGLAGGLDEQYF. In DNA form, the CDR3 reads TGCGCCAGCAGCGCCCCCCCTGGGCTAGCGGGGGGCCTGGACGAGCAGTACTTC.

CDR3: CASRSPSGGFYNEQFF. CDR3 nucleotides: TGTGCCAGCAGGAGCCCATCCGGGGGGTTCTACAATGAGCAGTTCTTC. The rearrangement links TRBV28 to TRBJ2-1, with 7 bases aligning to TRBD2. V lost 6 bases to trimming and J lost 3 bases; unmatched junction nucleotides: 11. Germline CDR1 and CDR2: MDHEN and SYDVKM. The CDR3 consists of 16 residues.

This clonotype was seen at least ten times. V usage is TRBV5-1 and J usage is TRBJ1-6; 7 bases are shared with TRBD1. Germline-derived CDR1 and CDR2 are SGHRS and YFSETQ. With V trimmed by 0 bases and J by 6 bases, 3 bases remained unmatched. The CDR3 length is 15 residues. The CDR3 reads CASSLDGTANSPLHF. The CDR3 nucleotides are TGCGCCAGCAGCTTGGACGGGACAGCTAATTCACCCCTCCACTTT.

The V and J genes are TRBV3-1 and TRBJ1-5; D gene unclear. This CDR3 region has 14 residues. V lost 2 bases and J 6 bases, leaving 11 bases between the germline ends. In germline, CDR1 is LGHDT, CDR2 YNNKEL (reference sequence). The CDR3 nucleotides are TGTGCCAGCAGCCAAAGAGGGTATGGTCAGCCCCAGCATTTT. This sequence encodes CASSQRGYGQPQHF.

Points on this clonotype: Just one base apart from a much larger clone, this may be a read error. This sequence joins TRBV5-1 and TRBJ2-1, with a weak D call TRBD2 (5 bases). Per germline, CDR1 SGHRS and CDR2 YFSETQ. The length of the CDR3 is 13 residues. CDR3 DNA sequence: TGCGCCAGCAGCCTTGGGTCTGAGGGTGAGCAGTTATTC. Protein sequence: CASSLGSEGEQLF.

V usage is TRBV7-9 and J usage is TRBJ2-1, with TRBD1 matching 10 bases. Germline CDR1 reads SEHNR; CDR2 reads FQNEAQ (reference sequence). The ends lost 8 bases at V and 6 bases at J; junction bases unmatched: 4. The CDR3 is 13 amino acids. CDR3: CASGRTGGNEQFF. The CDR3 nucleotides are TGTGCCAGCGGGAGGACAGGGGGCAATGAGCAGTTCTTC.